This TCR beta chain stems from a study of blood T cell repertoires in COVID-19. Sequencing was performed with immunoSEQ multiplex PCR; in TCRdb, only in-frame clones are kept and a portion is missing. The data show about 240,000 clones, 85% to 90% seen once. This CDR3 region has 16 residues. Germline V gene data show CDR1 as MNHEY and CDR2 as SMNVEV (reference sequence). The trim removed 7 bases at V and 3 bases at J, leaving 9 bases unmatched. The J gene is TRBJ1-4, the V gene TRBV27, with 9 bases fitting TRBD1. The sequenced material came from peripheral blood. This clonotype originated in a woman aged 50 to 60 with COVID-19, enrolled during active disease. CDR3 amino acids: CASTPQGAVANEKLFF. CDR3 nucleotide sequence: TGTGCCAGCACCCCACAGGGGGCCGTGGCTAATGAAAAACTGTTTTTT.